The 11 T cell receptor beta chains in this list originate from one sample, sequenced in a study of OX40 agonist ivuxolimab in advanced cancers. Repertoires were generated with immunoSEQ multiplex PCR, while TCRdb's copy carries only in-frame clones and drops some. The table lists around 34,000 clones, 65% to 85% of them singletons. The source was CD4+ or CD8+ T cells sorted from blood, collected in a trial of the OX40 agonist ivuxolimab. The receptors were sampled from an adult with an advanced solid tumor such as melanoma, head and neck, liver or kidney cancer.

This clone was seen a single time. The gene calls are TRBV5-3 and TRBJ2-7, with no clear D. TRBV5-3 is flagged as an ORF with uncertain function. The V gene lost 8 bases and the J gene lost 6 bases, with 21 bases spanning the gap. CDR3 length: 14 residues. DNA for the CDR3: TGTGCCAGCAGCCAAGTTTTACGGGTCGGCGAGCAGTACTTC. Its translation is CASSQVLRVGEQYF.

V gene TRBV6-1 combines with J gene TRBJ1-1; D might be TRBD1 (6 bases). This CDR3 has 13 residues. CDR1 and CDR2 from the germline V gene are MNHNS and SASEGT. V lost 5 bases and J 6 bases, leaving 13 bases between the germline ends. The CDR3 DNA reads TGTGCCAGCAGTCAAGTACAGGGTCCTGAAGCTTTCTTT. This translates into CASSQVQGPEAFF.

A single count supports this clone. V and J are TRBV7-8 and TRBJ1-2; tentative D call: TRBD1 (5 bases). CDR3 size: 13 residues. The ends were cut back, 5 bases at V and 9 bases at J, with 16 bases in the middle. From germline, CDR1 is SGHVS and CDR2 FQNEAQ. CDR3 in DNA: TGTGCCAGCAGCGACGGGGCCTCGAGACGCTACACCTTC. It translates to CASSDGASRRYTF.

The V gene is TRBV7-2, the J gene TRBJ2-2; the D gene is possibly TRBD1 (5 bases). Germline-derived CDR1 and CDR2 are SGHTA and FQGNSA. V lost 5 bases, J lost 1 base, and 14 bases lay in between. The CDR3 totals 16 residues. This CDR3 is CASSLQGLGNTGELFF. CDR3 DNA: TGTGCCAGCAGCCTCCAGGGCCTCGGGAACACCGGGGAGCTGTTTTTT.

The chain carries TRBV18 and TRBJ2-7, with 7 positions matching TRBD1. The CDR3 is 13 residues long. The germline gives CDR1 KGHSH, CDR2 LQKENI. V lost 3 bases to trimming and J lost 2 bases; unmatched junction nucleotides: 1. The CDR3 reads CASSPGTAYEQYF. In nucleotides, the CDR3 is TGTGCCAGCTCACCCGGGACAGCCTACGAGCAGTACTTC.

This clone is judged medium-sized. The gene calls are TRBV2 and TRBJ1-5, with unresolved D. The germline V and J ends were trimmed by 2 bases and 0 bases, with 5 bases remaining between them. The germline V gene encodes CDR1 SNHLY and CDR2 FYNNEI. The CDR3 is made up of 14 amino acids. The CDR3 nucleotides read TGTGCCAGCAGTGAACTGAATAGCAATCAGCCCCAGCATTTT. This codes for CASSELNSNQPQHF.

The V call is TRBV9, the J call TRBJ1-5, with 8 bases lining up with TRBD1. Trimming took 3 bases from V and 5 from J; bases not matched to a gene: 4. In germline, CDR1 is SGDLS, CDR2 YYNGEE. CDR3 size: 14 residues. The CDR3 coding sequence is TGTGCCAGCAGCGAGGGACAGGCGTATCAGCCCCAGCATTTT. Its translation is CASSEGQAYQPQHF. The complete variable domain, with remaining parts taken from reference TRBV9 and TRBJ1-5, reads DSGVTQTPKHLITATGQRVTLRCSPRSGDLSVYWYQQSLDQGLQFLIQYYNGEERAKGNILERFSAQQFPDLHSELNLSSLELGDSALYFCASSEGQAYQPQHFGDGTRLSIL.

The V gene is TRBV7-3, the J gene TRBJ2-3; 8 nucleotides agree with TRBD2. The CDR3 consists of 16 residues. Germline V gene data show CDR1 as SGHTA and CDR2 as FQGTGA. Trimming took 5 bases from V and 2 from J; bases not matched to a gene: 9. CDR3 DNA sequence: TGTGCCAGCAGCCGAGCGGGGGATTTGAACACAGATACGCAGTATTTT. As protein: CASSRAGDLNTDTQYF.

Sample share makes this clone medium-sized (0.01 to 0.1%). V and J are TRBV27 and TRBJ2-7; D possibly corresponds to TRBD1 (6 bases). The CDR3 is made up of 15 amino acids. CDR1 MNHEY and CDR2 SMNVEV come from the germline V gene (reference sequence). V was pared by 0 bases and J by 0 bases, with 9 bases between. CDR3 in amino acids: CASSLSQGTSYEQYF. The DNA for the CDR3 is TGTGCCAGCAGTTTATCACAGGGTACCTCCTACGAGCAGTACTTC.

The chain links TRBV7-9 to TRBJ1-2; the D gene is possibly TRBD1 (5 bases). The CDR3 runs to 14 residues. V was shortened by 2 bases and J by 8 bases, with 15 bases between the two germline ends. Per the germline V gene, CDR1 is SEHNR and CDR2 is FQNEAQ (reference sequence). The CDR3 is CASSLQGSSGGYTF. The CDR3 region has the DNA TGTGCCAGCAGCTTACAGGGCTCCTCGGGGGGCTACACCTTC.

The chain uses TRBV30 and TRBJ2-2; 11 bases match TRBD2. CDR1 is GTSNPN and CDR2 is SVGIG in the germline V gene (reference sequence). The V segment lost 5 bases and the J segment 3 bases; nucleotides outside the gene matches: 5. The length of the CDR3 is 15 residues. The CDR3 reads CAWGTSGRDTGELFF. CDR3 bases: TGTGCCTGGGGAACTAGCGGGAGAGACACCGGGGAGCTGTTTTTT.